The 5 T cell receptor beta chains given below trace back to one sample, sequenced in a study of technical replicates of blood from several donors. Produced via immunoSEQ multiplex PCR; TCRdb's table is partial and in-frame only. The sample has roughly 62,000 clones; roughly 86% are singletons. The sequencing sample was made of PBMCs. The source of these receptors is a human donor in good health. Some clones in this sample may be carry-over from other donors' samples.

The V gene is TRBV2, the J gene TRBJ2-1; 9 bases are shared with TRBD1. Trimming at V came to 4 bases and at J to 5 bases, leaving 3 bases not matched to a gene. Per germline, CDR1 SNHLY and CDR2 FYNNEI. CDR3 length equals 14 residues. CDR3 DNA: TGTGCCAGCAGTGGACAGGGGGGCAACAATGAGCAGTTCTTC. It is translated as CASSGQGGNNEQFF.

V and J are TRBV11-2 and TRBJ1-2; D unclear. Germline assignment: CDR1 SGHAT and CDR2 FQNNGV. The CDR3 loop spans 13 amino acids. Trimming pared 0 bases from V and 3 bases from J, leaving 5 bases between. The CDR3 here is CASSLDPDYGYTF. CDR3 DNA: TGTGCCAGCAGCTTAGATCCAGACTATGGCTACACCTTC.

The chain recombines TRBV15 with TRBJ2-5; D unclear. Germline lookup yields CDR1 LNHNV and CDR2 YYDKDF (reference sequence). Trimming cost V 1 base and J 1 base, with 4 bases left between them. The CDR3 extends over 13 amino acids. As DNA, the CDR3 is TGTGCCACCAGCAGAGTAGTCCAAGAGACCCAGTACTTC. Translation gives CATSRVVQETQYF.

This clone showed up just once. The CDR3 protein is CASGTNYGYTF. The DNA of the CDR3 is TGTGCCAGCGGTACAAACTATGGCTACACCTTC. The chain combines TRBV9 with TRBJ1-2; D gene ambiguous. This CDR3 has 11 residues. V lost 7 bases and J lost 2, with 6 bases in between. In germline, CDR1 is SGDLS, CDR2 YYNGEE.

The gene calls are TRBV10-3 and TRBJ2-7; 8 bases match TRBD1. The germline gives CDR1 ENHRY, CDR2 SYGVKD. The trim removed 10 bases at V and 6 bases at J, leaving 14 bases unmatched. The CDR3 has 14 residues. This chain's CDR3 is CATGQTGELGEQYF. CDR3 DNA: TGTGCCACCGGCCAGACAGGGGAGTTGGGCGAGCAGTACTTC.